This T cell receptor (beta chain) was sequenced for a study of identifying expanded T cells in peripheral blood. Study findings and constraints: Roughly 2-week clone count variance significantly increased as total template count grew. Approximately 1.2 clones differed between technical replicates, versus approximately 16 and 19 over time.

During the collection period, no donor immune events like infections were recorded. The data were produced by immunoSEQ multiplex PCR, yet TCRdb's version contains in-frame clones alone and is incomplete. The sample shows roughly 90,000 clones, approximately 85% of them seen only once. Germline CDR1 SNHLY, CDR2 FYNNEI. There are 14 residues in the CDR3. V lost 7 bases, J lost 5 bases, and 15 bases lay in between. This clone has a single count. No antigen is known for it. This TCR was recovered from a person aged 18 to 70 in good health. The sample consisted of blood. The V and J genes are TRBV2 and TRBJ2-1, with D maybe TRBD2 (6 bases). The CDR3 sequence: CASIEGSGHNEQFF. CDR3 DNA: TGTGCCAGCATAGAAGGTAGCGGCCACAATGAGCAGTTCTTC.